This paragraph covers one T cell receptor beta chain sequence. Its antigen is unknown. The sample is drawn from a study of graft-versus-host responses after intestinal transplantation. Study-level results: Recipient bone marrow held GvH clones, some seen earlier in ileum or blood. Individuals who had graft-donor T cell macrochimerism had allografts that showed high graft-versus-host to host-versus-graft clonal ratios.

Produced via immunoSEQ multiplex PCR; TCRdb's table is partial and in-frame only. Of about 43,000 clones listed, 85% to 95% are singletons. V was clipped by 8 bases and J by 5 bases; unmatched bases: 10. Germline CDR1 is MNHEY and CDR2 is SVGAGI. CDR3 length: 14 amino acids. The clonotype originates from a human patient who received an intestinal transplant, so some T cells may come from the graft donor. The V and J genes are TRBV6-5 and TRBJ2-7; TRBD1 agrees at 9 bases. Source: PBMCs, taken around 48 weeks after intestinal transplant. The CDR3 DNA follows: TGTGCCAGCGGCTCCGGGACAGGGCGGAACGAGCAGTACTTC. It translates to CASGSGTGRNEQYF.